This T cell receptor beta chain emerged from a study of early T cells in non-severe SARS-CoV-2 infection (TCRdb year 2021). Looking at the study overall: TCR sequencing used bulk RNA from unsorted whole blood, so alpha and beta chains could not be paired.

The full study reports these points: Matching against VDJdb was skewed toward anti-spike CD8 responses, likely underestimated virus-specific expansions, and missed private and CD4 specificities.

A note on this clonotype: Its recognized antigen is unknown. Nothing much larger sits one base from this clone, and base qualities are not available.

Libraries were built with 5' RACE. The listed sequencing device is NextSeq 500. To correct for sequencing error and PCR bias, the TCR library protocol tagged individual cDNA molecules with unique molecular identifiers. TCR alpha and beta chains were both sequenced, and the abundances of alpha and beta sequences in each sample were closely correlated with each other. Processing in the source paper ran as follows. Decombinator V4 was used to perform V gene, J gene and CDR3 annotation of TCR sequences. TCRs were defined as expanded if a significant change between any two time points was detected under a Poisson model with p below 0.0001. Abundances of TCRs were expressed as counts per million after normalisation to the total number of TCRs sequenced in each sample. MAIT TCRs were defined by TRAV1-2 paired with TRAJ12, TRAJ20 or TRAJ33, and iNKT TCRs by TRAV10 paired with TRAJ18. VDJdb, accessed 1 November 2021, was searched for CMV, EBV and SARS-CoV-2 annotated TCRs, with TCRs annotated for multiple antigens excluded. The public reads were run again by TCRdb, first through fastp at Q25 and then through MiXCR, and only productive beta chains were kept. Each CDR3 protein appears once, grouped with its most common genes and DNA. The V and J calls were not made by the authors but by TCRdb's processing. This sample has tens of thousands of distinct CDR3 sequences in its table, and approximately 17% of those were observed once. Approximately 5.1% of the sample lies in the top ten.

The study was a case-control design nested within a healthcare worker cohort in London, UK, with weekly nasopharyngeal swab PCR tests and blood sampling. Healthcare workers were enrolled in the week of the UK lockdown, from 23 to 31 March 2020, and were followed every week for up to 16 weeks. Germline trimming amounts to 6 bases on V and 5 bases on J, with 13 as the count of junction bases outside the gene matches. Including the terminal cysteine and phenylalanine, the CDR3 comprises 15 residues. Only CDR3 DNA remains: 45 bases, in frame from the first base. CDR1 DFQATT and CDR2 SNEGSKA are derived from the germline V gene (reference sequence).

This TCR derives from an adult who was a healthcare worker with PCR-confirmed SARS-CoV-2 infection or an uninfected control (not recorded which). The sequenced sample was whole blood, obtained at baseline. This chain joins TRBV20-1 to TRBJ2-3, with 8 junctional bases fitting TRBD2. The DNA sequence is as follows: TGCAGTGCAAGAATCCTCGGGAGGGCCAAAGATACGCAGTATTTT. The translation is CSARILGRAKDTQYF.